The following is a TCR beta chain sequence with its context. This entry comes from a study of chemoradiotherapy in HPV16-positive cancers. Study at large: A couple of HPV16-positive patients' cells yielded candidate HPV-specific clones and common motifs.

V lost 3 bases and J 2 bases, leaving 10 bases between the germline ends. Germline CDR1 reads SGHVS; CDR2 reads FQNEAQ. CDR3 length: 14 amino acids. Some clones are missing from TCRdb's copy, which holds only in-frame ones; the method was immunoSEQ multiplex PCR. The sample holds about 14,000 clones, about 70% seen once. The chain is built from TRBV7-8 and TRBJ2-5, with D possibly called TRBD1 or TRBD2 (5 bases each). This sequence was found in a human donor with HPV-associated anogenital cancer. Collection took place from a patient who underwent chemoradiotherapy. The CDR3 DNA sequence: TGTGCCAGCAGCTTGGGGGTGGGACAAGAGACCCAGTACTTC. It is translated as CASSLGVGQETQYF.